Listed here are 31 T cell receptor beta chains from one sample, sequenced in a study of T-cell reconstitution after alpha-beta-depleted transplantation in children. Preparing the TCRbeta library involved the use of unique molecular identifiers. A single record per CDR3 protein comes from TCRdb applying MiXCR to the PCR reads. Among fewer than 550,000 distinct CDR3 sequences listed, 16% were seen once. The material sequenced was PBMCs, mostly from graft donor cells, taken 360 days after TCRalphabeta/CD19-depleted stem cell transplant. These receptors were taken from a boy younger than two who had a stem cell transplant for Wiskott-Aldrich syndrome, so the T cells may come from the graft donor.

At least ten counts were recorded for this clonotype. The chain couples TRBV5-1 to TRBJ2-1; 9 bases align to TRBD1. CDR1 is SGHRS, CDR2 YFSETQ, per germline. After removal of 4 bases from V and 7 bases from J, the junction contained 9 bases not matched to a gene. This CDR3 has 15 amino acids. CDR3 nucleotide sequence: TGCGCCAGCAGCGCATCCGGGACAGGGTGGAATGAGCAGTTCTTC. It translates to CASSASGTGWNEQFF.

The chain combines TRBV9 with TRBJ2-1; 7 bases line up with TRBD1. There are 14 residues in the CDR3. V dropped 0 bases and J dropped 11; count of bases not matched to a gene: 8. Germline values: CDR1 SGDLS, CDR2 YYNGEE. CDR3 DNA: TGTGCCAGCAGCGTAGCAGACAGGGCCCTTAAGCAGTTCTTC. It is translated as CASSVADRALKQFF.

This clonotype was observed at least ten times. The rearrangement uses TRBV12-3 or TRBV12-4 and TRBJ1-1; tentatively, D is TRBD1 (5 bases). The CDR3 is 13 residues long. The V end lost 10 bases, the J end lost 1 base, and 13 bases lay between the germline ends. CDR3: CAISLGPNTEAFF. The CDR3 DNA sequence: TGTGCCATCAGCCTGGGACCGAACACTGAAGCTTTCTTT.

V is TRBV5-6 and J is TRBJ2-7; 8 nucleotides agree with TRBD1. The CDR3 loop spans 16 amino acids. V lost 0 bases to trimming and J lost 2 bases; unmatched junction nucleotides: 7. Germline V lookup: CDR1 SGHDT, CDR2 YYEEEE. The CDR3 bases are TGTGCCAGCAGCTTGGGAAGACAGGGGCGGACCTACGAGCAGTACTTC. Its protein is CASSLGRQGRTYEQYF.

This sequence joins TRBV5-1 and TRBJ2-1; weak D call: TRBD2 (6 bases). The CDR3 sequence is 15 residues long. Germline V lookup: CDR1 SGHRS, CDR2 YFSETQ. Between the trimmed V and J ends, which lost 5 bases and 4 bases, there was a span of 16 bases. The CDR3 reads CASSWDVGTYNEQFF. CDR3 bases: TGCGCCAGCAGTTGGGACGTTGGGACTTACAATGAGCAGTTCTTC.

This clonotype was detected a few times. The chain uses TRBV2 and TRBJ2-7, with TRBD1 matching 9 bases. Germline lookup yields CDR1 SNHLY and CDR2 FYNNEI. With 7 bases clipped from V and 3 bases from J, the junction kept 4 bases outside the gene matches. CDR3 length: 13 amino acids. The CDR3 protein is CASTPGQGYEQYF. For the CDR3, the DNA is TGTGCCAGCACCCCGGGACAGGGCTACGAGCAGTACTTC. The full variable domain, in which reference TRBV2 and TRBJ2-7 provide the parts outside the CDR3, is EPEVTQTPSHQVTQMGQEVILRCVPISNHLYFYWYRQILGQKVEFLVSFYNNEISEKSEIFDDQFSVERPDGSNFTLKIRSTKLEDSAMYFCASTPGQGYEQYFGPGTRLTVT.

The rearrangement links TRBV11-2 to TRBJ2-3; 8 positions agree with TRBD1. V was clipped by 5 bases and J by 5 bases; unmatched bases: 6. CDR1 SGHAT and CDR2 FQNNGV come from the germline V gene. The CDR3 has 14 residues. This CDR3 reads CASSLRGRVDTQYF. The CDR3 DNA sequence: TGTGCCAGCAGCCTCAGGGGGCGCGTAGATACGCAGTATTTT.

The chain carries TRBV19 and TRBJ1-5; D is uncertain. V lost 5 bases to trimming and J lost 7 bases, with 15 bases between them. The CDR3 is 14 amino acids. Germline CDR1 reads LNHDA; CDR2 reads SQIVND (reference sequence). The CDR3, as DNA: TGTGCCAGTAGTCCCCGGTCCAAGATCCAGCCCCAGCATTTT. The encoded protein is CASSPRSKIQPQHF.

The chain couples TRBV12-3 or TRBV12-4 to TRBJ2-2; D ambiguous. Deletions cut 7 bases from V and 6 bases from J, with 15 bases between. The CDR3 is 14 amino acids. CDR3: CASNPSRSAGELFF. CDR3 nucleotide sequence: TGTGCCAGCAACCCTTCTAGGAGCGCCGGGGAGCTGTTTTTT.

V gene TRBV4-3 combines with J gene TRBJ2-6, with 11 bases identical to TRBD1. Germline V gene sequence: CDR1 LGHNA, CDR2 YSLEER. The junction had 10 bases not matched to a gene; V was cut back by 0 bases and J by 6 bases. The CDR3 contains 19 residues. The DNA of the CDR3 is TGCGCCAGCAGCCAAGACCCCGGGACAGGGGGGCTGGAGGCCAACGTCCTGACTTTC. Translation: CASSQDPGTGGLEANVLTF.

This clonotype was observed a few times. The chain uses TRBV12-3 or TRBV12-4 and TRBJ1-1; 9 bases align to TRBD1. This CDR3 is built from 15 residues. The ends lost 5 bases at V and 4 bases at J; junction bases unmatched: 8. CDR3 DNA: TGTGCCAGCAGTAACAGGGGGCGTGCTGTCACTGAAGCTTTCTTT. Its translation is CASSNRGRAVTEAFF.

The rearrangement uses TRBV25-1 and TRBJ2-3, with D maybe TRBD2 (5 bases). This CDR3 comprises 14 residues. Germline loops: CDR1 MGHDK, CDR2 SYGVNS. With 0 bases removed from V and 1 base from J, the gap between germline ends came to 5 bases. The CDR3 spells CASSEYGGTDTQYF. The CDR3 region has the DNA TGTGCCAGCAGTGAATACGGGGGCACAGATACGCAGTATTTT.

This chain joins TRBV28 and TRBJ2-3, with D uncertain. This CDR3 has 12 residues. V shed 7 bases and J shed 2 bases, with 7 bases lying between them. Germline lookup yields CDR1 MDHEN and CDR2 SYDVKM. In DNA, the CDR3 is TGTGCCAGCAAGCACTTCACAGATACGCAGTATTTT. Translating it yields CASKHFTDTQYF. The full variable domain, in which reference TRBV28 and TRBJ2-3 provide the parts outside the CDR3, is DVKVTQSSRYLVKRTGEKVFLECVQDMDHENMFWYRQDPGLGLRLIYFSYDVKMKEKGDIPEGYSVSREKKERFSLILESASTNQTSMYLCASKHFTDTQYFGPGTRLTVL.

The gene calls are TRBV6-2 or TRBV6-3 and TRBJ2-7; the match to TRBD2 covers 8 bases. The trim removed 7 bases at V and 3 bases at J, leaving 17 bases unmatched. This CDR3 contains 17 residues. CDR1 is MNHEY and CDR2 is SVGEGT in the germline V gene. In DNA form, the CDR3 reads TGTGCCAGCACCCTACCCCCCTTAGCGGGATCTCTCTACGAGCAGTACTTC. Translation gives CASTLPPLAGSLYEQYF.

The chain recombines TRBV4-3 with TRBJ2-1; D gene unclear. The length of the CDR3 is 16 residues. Trimming took off 0 bases at V and 3 bases at J, with 12 bases between the two ends. Germline CDR1 reads LGHNA; CDR2 reads YSLEER. In DNA, the CDR3 is TGCGCCAGCAGCCAAGATCGGAGCGTTAACTACAATGAGCAGTTCTTC. Translated: CASSQDRSVNYNEQFF.

The chain employs TRBV7-2 and TRBJ2-1; D may be TRBD1 or TRBD2 (7 bases each). Germline V CDR1 and CDR2: SGHTA, FQGNSA. This CDR3 region has 15 residues. V was trimmed by 8 bases and J by 3 bases, leaving 17 bases between them. In DNA form, the CDR3 reads TGTGCCAGCGGCCCCCAGGGGGGGTTCTACAATGAGCAGTTCTTC. It translates to CASGPQGGFYNEQFF.

This clonotype is a singleton in its sample. The chain recombines TRBV5-1 with TRBJ2-5; 8 bases align to TRBD2. Trimming took 9 bases from V and 3 from J; bases not matched to a gene: 13. The length of the CDR3 is 15 residues. In germline, CDR1 is SGHRS, CDR2 YFSETQ. This CDR3 is CATAGGGDVKETQYF. The CDR3 coding sequence is TGCGCCACCGCGGGAGGCGGGGATGTAAAAGAGACCCAGTACTTC.

A few counts support this clonotype. J is TRBJ2-3 and V is TRBV5-1; TRBD2 matches 8 bases. Per germline, CDR1 SGHRS and CDR2 YFSETQ. Trimming removed 4 bases from V and 5 bases from J; junction bases left unmatched: 9. This CDR3 region has 15 residues. The CDR3 region has the DNA TGCGCCAGCAGCGTGCGAGCGGGAGCATTAGATACGCAGTATTTT. Translating it yields CASSVRAGALDTQYF.

This clonotype was counted a few times. CDR3 bases: TGTGCCAGCAGTTTGGGCTCTAGCGGGAGGGCCTACGAGCAGTACTTC. As protein: CASSLGSSGRAYEQYF. The chain carries TRBV12-3 or TRBV12-4 and TRBJ2-7, with TRBD2 matching over 12 bases. CDR3 length equals 16 residues. J gave up 2 bases and V 3 bases, and 5 bases lay outside the gene matches.

This clonotype was seen at least ten times. The J gene is TRBJ2-6, the V gene TRBV6-2 or TRBV6-3; D is possibly TRBD1 (6 bases). Germline V lookup: CDR1 MNHEY, CDR2 SVGEGT. Between the trimmed V and J ends, which lost 8 bases and 4 bases, there was a span of 18 bases. The CDR3 runs to 16 residues. CDR3 loop: CASSLVPGAGANVLTF. As DNA, the CDR3 is TGTGCCAGCTCCCTCGTCCCAGGGGCCGGGGCCAACGTCCTGACTTTC.

This sequence joins TRBV6-1 and TRBJ1-2; D may be TRBD1 (5 bases). Trimming left V 5 bases short and J 2 bases short, with 15 bases between. CDR1 is MNHNS and CDR2 is SASEGT in the germline V gene. There are 15 residues in the CDR3. This chain's CDR3 is CASSPRWDENYGYTF. In DNA form, the CDR3 reads TGTGCCAGCAGTCCTCGCTGGGACGAGAACTATGGCTACACCTTC.

The rearrangement uses TRBV28 and TRBJ2-5; 11 nucleotides agree with TRBD2. V shed 5 bases and J 5 bases; nucleotides not matched to a gene: 7. The germline V gene encodes CDR1 MDHEN and CDR2 SYDVKM. The CDR3 extends over 15 amino acids. The CDR3 is CASSGLAGQRETQYF. CDR3 DNA sequence: TGTGCCAGCAGTGGACTAGCGGGCCAAAGGGAGACCCAGTACTTC.

CDR3 protein: CASSHPELAGGSYNEQFF. The CDR3, as DNA: TGTGCCAGCAGCCACCCTGAACTAGCGGGAGGGTCCTACAATGAGCAGTTCTTC. This chain joins TRBV3-1 and TRBJ2-1; TRBD2 agrees at 13 bases. Germline trimming cut 3 bases from V and 1 base from J; bases unmatched to any gene: 6. Germline CDR1 LGHDT, CDR2 YNNKEL (reference sequence). This CDR3 has 18 residues.

This clonotype appeared a few times. The chain uses TRBV20-1 and TRBJ2-3; D possibly corresponds to TRBD2 (6 bases). Looked up from germline, CDR1 is DFQATT and CDR2 is SNEGSKA (reference sequence). Trimming shortened V by 0 bases and J by 2 bases, and 15 bases separated the two germline ends. The CDR3 totals 16 residues. CDR3 protein: CSARDRGRTPTDTQYF. The CDR3 region has the DNA TGCAGTGCTAGAGATCGGGGGAGGACCCCCACAGATACGCAGTATTTT.

The chain is built from TRBV5-1 and TRBJ1-5, with D maybe TRBD1 (6 bases). CDR3 length equals 15 residues. Trimming removed 5 bases at V and 1 base at J, with 13 bases between. The germline V gene has CDR1 SGHRS and CDR2 YFSETQ. The CDR3 loop is CASSLTGLSNQPQHF. The CDR3 bases are TGCGCCAGCAGTTTAACAGGGTTGAGCAATCAGCCCCAGCATTTT.

This clonotype came up a few times. The chain couples TRBV7-9 to TRBJ2-7; D not certain. The CDR3 sequence is 12 residues long. V was clipped by 5 bases and J by 6 bases, with 11 bases between them. The germline V gene encodes CDR1 SEHNR and CDR2 FQNEAQ (reference sequence). CDR3 loop: CASSQIASEQYF. As DNA, the CDR3 is TGTGCCAGCAGCCAAATCGCATCCGAGCAGTACTTC.

The chain links TRBV29-1 to TRBJ2-1; weak D call: TRBD2 (6 bases). CDR3 length: 15 residues. CDR1 and CDR2 from the germline V gene are SQVTM and ANQGSEA. The V gene lost 5 bases and the J gene lost 4 bases, with 18 bases spanning the gap. The CDR3 region is CSVKSGGRVYNEQFF. The CDR3 region has the DNA TGCAGCGTTAAGTCTGGAGGGAGAGTTTACAATGAGCAGTTCTTC.

The chain uses TRBV7-9 and TRBJ2-7; the match to TRBD1 covers 8 bases. Germline V lookup: CDR1 SEHNR, CDR2 FQNEAQ (reference sequence). The CDR3 extends over 17 amino acids. Trimming took 4 bases from V and 2 from J; bases not matched to a gene: 13. The CDR3 region has the DNA TGTGCCAGCAGCTCTAACCCCGGACAGGGTAACGCCTACGAGCAGTACTTC. Amino acids: CASSSNPGQGNAYEQYF.

This clonotype has at least ten counts. V is TRBV24-1 and J is TRBJ2-6; D is perhaps TRBD1 (5 bases). Trimming took off 5 bases at V and 0 bases at J, with 13 bases between the two ends. The CDR3 has 17 amino acids. Germline loops: CDR1 KGHDR, CDR2 SFDVKD. CDR3 bases: TGTGCCACCAGTGGGACAAGTTCGGCCTCTGGGGCCAACGTCCTGACTTTC. This sequence encodes CATSGTSSASGANVLTF.

A few counts support this clonotype. The chain recombines TRBV6-1 with TRBJ2-7, with 7 bases identical to TRBD2. The V gene end was trimmed by 5 bases and the J gene end by 3 bases; junction bases not matched to a gene: 13. The CDR3 runs to 16 residues. Germline V gene data show CDR1 as MNHNS and CDR2 as SASEGT. The CDR3 reads CASSLRGRLFRYEQYF. The CDR3 DNA sequence: TGTGCCAGCAGTCTCCGCGGGAGACTGTTCCGCTACGAGCAGTACTTC.

This clonotype turned up a few times. The CDR3 here is CASSQDRLTSGGPTQYF. In DNA, the CDR3 is TGCGCCAGCAGCCAAGATAGACTGACTAGCGGGGGGCCTACGCAGTATTTT. This chain links TRBV4-1 with TRBJ2-3; 13 nucleotides align to TRBD2. Germline CDR1 is MGHRA and CDR2 is YSYEKL. Unmatched junction bases numbered 8, after V lost 0 bases and J lost 8 bases. The CDR3 loop spans 17 amino acids.